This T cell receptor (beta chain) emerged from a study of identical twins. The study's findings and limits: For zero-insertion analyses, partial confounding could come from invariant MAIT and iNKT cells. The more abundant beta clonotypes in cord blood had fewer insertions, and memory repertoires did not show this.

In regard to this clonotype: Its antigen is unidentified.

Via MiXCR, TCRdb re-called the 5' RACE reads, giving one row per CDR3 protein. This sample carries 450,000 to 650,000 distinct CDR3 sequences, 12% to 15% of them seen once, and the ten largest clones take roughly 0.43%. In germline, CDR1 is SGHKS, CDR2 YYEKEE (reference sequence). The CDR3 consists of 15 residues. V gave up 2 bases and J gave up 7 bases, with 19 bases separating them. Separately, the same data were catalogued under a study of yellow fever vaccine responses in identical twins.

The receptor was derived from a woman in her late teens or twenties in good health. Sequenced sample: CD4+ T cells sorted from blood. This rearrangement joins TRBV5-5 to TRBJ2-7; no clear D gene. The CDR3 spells CASSLSAITSPEQYF. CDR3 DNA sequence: TGTGCCAGCAGCTTAAGTGCCATTACTTCGCCGGAGCAGTACTTC. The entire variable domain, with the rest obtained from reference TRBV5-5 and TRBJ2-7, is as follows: DAGVTQSPTHLIKTRGQQVTLRCSPISGHKSVSWYQQVLGQGPQFIFQYYEKEERGRGNFPDRFSARQFPNYSSELNVNALLLGDSALYLCASSLSAITSPEQYFGPGTRLTVT.